This T cell receptor (beta chain) emerged from a study of memory CD4+ T cells and cytomegalovirus serostatus. Study-wide findings and caveats: The CMV-associated TCR signature appears largely within the CD4+ memory repertoire.

The sort gate was single viable CD3+CD4+CD8-CD45RO+ cells for memory CD4+ T cells. CDR1 is SEHNR, CDR2 FQNEAQ, per germline (reference sequence). V was clipped by 5 bases and J by 6 bases, with 26 bases between them. The CDR3 length is 18 residues. Generated by immunoSEQ multiplex PCR, the TCRdb table keeps only in-frame clones and is missing some. The sample has almost 55,000 clones, around 78% seen once. Concerning this clone itself: Antigen: not known.

The TCR was taken from an adult in good health and CMV-seronegative. V and J are TRBV7-9 and TRBJ2-1; D is possibly TRBD1 or TRBD2 (6 bases each). Sequences were obtained from memory CD4+ T cells from blood. In DNA form, the CDR3 reads TGTGCCAGCAGCCCGGTGGCGGGAAGGGGACACCCCGGCAATGAGCAGTTCTTC. Translating gives CASSPVAGRGHPGNEQFF.